This T cell receptor (beta chain) came from a study of cytomegalovirus exposure and HLA in healthy donors. General observations from the study: Judged likely to be a sequencing artifact was a cluster of highly shared sequence variants. Earlier analysis yielded a pattern in which most TCR beta V segments were productive about 90% or about 30% of the time. When a later analysis was performed, an Asian-associated ancestry cluster reportedly had fewer N-insertions than the approximately 700-donor mean.

Germline CDR1 is MGHRA and CDR2 is YSYEKL. J was trimmed by 4 bases and V by 5 bases; bases with no gene match: 5. The CDR3 is 16 residues long. This clone was observed a few times. Its antigen is still unknown. The PCR employed 60 Vbeta primers together with 13 Jbeta primers. The repertoire was sequenced with immunoSEQ multiplex PCR; TCRdb's copy has only in-frame clones and lacks some. The data contain fewer than 130,000 clones, 65% to 80% of them singletons. This sequence originates from a woman aged 55-69 years in good health and CMV-seropositive. The gene calls are TRBV4-1 and TRBJ2-2, with 12 bases identical to TRBD2. Source material: PBMCs. DNA for the CDR3: TGCGCCAGCAGCTCGACTAGCGGGAGACGCACCGGGGAGCTGTTTTTT. It specifies CASSSTSGRRTGELFF.